This T cell receptor beta chain originates from a study of blood T cells in healthy people across ages. Per-sample PBMC isolation yielded at least 7 million cells. Trimming took off 1 base at V and 0 bases at J, with 9 bases between the two ends. The CDR3 totals 15 residues. Germline CDR1 SEHNR, CDR2 FQNEAQ (reference sequence). Primers used in a second PCR of about 7 to 11 cycles were a sample-barcoded 5' primer and a J-beta primer mix. TCRdb reanalysed the 5' RACE reads using MiXCR and keeps one entry per CDR3 protein. This sample has over 500,000 distinct CDR3 sequences, with approximately 52% found just once.

Sequencing used blood. The rearrangement links TRBV7-9 to TRBJ1-2; D unclear. The sequence derives from a woman of 80 years or more in good health. The CDR3 DNA is TGTGCCAGCAGCTTAGGGGAAGTCCCTAACTATGGCTACACCTTC. It yields the protein CASSLGEVPNYGYTF.